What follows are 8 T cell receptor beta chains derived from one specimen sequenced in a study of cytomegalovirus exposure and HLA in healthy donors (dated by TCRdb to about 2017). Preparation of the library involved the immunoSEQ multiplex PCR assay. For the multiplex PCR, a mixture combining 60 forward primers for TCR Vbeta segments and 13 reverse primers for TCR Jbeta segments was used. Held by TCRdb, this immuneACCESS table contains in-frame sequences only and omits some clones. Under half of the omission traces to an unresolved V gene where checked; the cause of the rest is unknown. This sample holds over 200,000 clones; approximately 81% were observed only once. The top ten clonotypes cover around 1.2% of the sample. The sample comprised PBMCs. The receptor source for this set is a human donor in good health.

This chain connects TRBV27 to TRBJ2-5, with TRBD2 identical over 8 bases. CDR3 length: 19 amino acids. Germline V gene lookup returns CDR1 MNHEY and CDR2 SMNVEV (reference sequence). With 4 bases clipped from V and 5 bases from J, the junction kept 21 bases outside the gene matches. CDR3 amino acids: CASSSASLGSGAPPETQYF. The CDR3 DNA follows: TGTGCCAGCAGTTCCGCTTCCTTGGGTAGCGGGGCCCCGCCGGAGACCCAGTACTTC.

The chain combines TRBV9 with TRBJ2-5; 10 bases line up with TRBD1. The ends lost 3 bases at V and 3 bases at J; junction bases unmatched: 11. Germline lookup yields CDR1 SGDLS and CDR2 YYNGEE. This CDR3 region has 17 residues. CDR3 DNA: TGTGCCAGCAGCGCACGTCCCGGGACAGGGGTTGAAGAGACCCAGTACTTC. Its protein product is CASSARPGTGVEETQYF.

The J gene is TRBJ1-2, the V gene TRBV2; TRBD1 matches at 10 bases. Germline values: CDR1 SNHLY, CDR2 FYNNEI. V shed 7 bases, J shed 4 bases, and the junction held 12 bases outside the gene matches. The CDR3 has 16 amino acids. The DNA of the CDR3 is TGTGCCAGCACTAGCGGGACAGGGGTATTGTTCTATGGCTACACCTTC. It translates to CASTSGTGVLFYGYTF.

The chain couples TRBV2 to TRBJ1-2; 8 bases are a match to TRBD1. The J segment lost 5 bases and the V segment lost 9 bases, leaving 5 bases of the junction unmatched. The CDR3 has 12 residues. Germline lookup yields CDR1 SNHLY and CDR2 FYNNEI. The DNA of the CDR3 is TGTGCCAGGGGACAGGCGAGTTATGGCTACACCTTC. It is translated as CARGQASYGYTF.

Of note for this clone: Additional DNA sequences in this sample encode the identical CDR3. CDR3 sequence: CASSMTVLDTEAFF. CDR3 sequence (DNA): TGTGCCAGTAGTATGACAGTCTTGGACACTGAAGCTTTCTTT. The chain recombines TRBV19 with TRBJ1-1; weak D call: TRBD1 (5 bases). The germline V gene encodes CDR1 LNHDA and CDR2 SQIVND (reference sequence). Trimming left V 3 bases short and J 3 bases short, with 11 bases between. The CDR3 extends over 14 amino acids.

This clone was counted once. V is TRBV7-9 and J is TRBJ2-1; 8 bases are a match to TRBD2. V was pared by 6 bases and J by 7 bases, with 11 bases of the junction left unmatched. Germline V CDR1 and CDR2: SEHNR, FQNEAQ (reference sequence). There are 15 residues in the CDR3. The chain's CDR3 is CASSYGSSGLNEQFF. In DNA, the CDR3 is TGTGCCAGCAGTTACGGTTCTAGCGGGTTGAATGAGCAGTTCTTC.

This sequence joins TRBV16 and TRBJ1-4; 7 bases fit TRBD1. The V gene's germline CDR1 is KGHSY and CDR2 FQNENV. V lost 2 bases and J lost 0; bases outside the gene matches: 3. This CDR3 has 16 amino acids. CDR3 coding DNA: TGTGCCAGCAGCCAAGCCCAGGGGGCAACTAATGAAAAACTGTTTTTT. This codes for CASSQAQGATNEKLFF. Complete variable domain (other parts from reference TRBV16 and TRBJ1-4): GEEVAQTPKHLVRGEGQKAKLYCAPIKGHSYVFWYQQVLKNEFKFLISFQNENVFDETGMPKERFSAKCLPNSPCSLEIQATKLEDSAVYFCASSQAQGATNEKLFFGSGTQLSVL.

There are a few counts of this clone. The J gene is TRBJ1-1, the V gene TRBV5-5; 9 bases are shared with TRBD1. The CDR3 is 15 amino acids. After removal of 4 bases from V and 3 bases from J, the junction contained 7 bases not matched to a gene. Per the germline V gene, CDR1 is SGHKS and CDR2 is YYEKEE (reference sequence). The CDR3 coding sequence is TGTGCCAGCAGCGGAATCCGGGACAGGGACACTGAAGCTTTCTTT. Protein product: CASSGIRDRDTEAFF.